One and the same sample provided the 26 T cell receptor beta chains below, sequenced in a study of blood T cell repertoires in COVID-19. Here immunoSEQ multiplex PCR was the method, and the copy in TCRdb shows in-frame clones only, minus some. The repertoire holds about 320,000 clones, with about 87% as singletons. Sequencing was performed on PBMCs or T cells enriched from blood (not recorded which). Receptors originate from a man younger than 45 who had recovered from COVID-19.

The chain couples TRBV4-2 to TRBJ2-3, with TRBD2 matching over 8 bases. V shed 0 bases, J shed 3 bases, and the junction held 8 bases outside the gene matches. Germline V gene lookup returns CDR1 LGHNA and CDR2 YNFKEQ. The CDR3 spans 17 residues. CDR3 in amino acids: CASSQEGPGGGTDTQYF. The CDR3 DNA sequence: TGTGCCAGCAGCCAAGAGGGACCGGGGGGGGGAACAGATACGCAGTATTTT.

The rearrangement uses TRBV18 and TRBJ2-7; 9 positions agree with TRBD1. This CDR3 is 12 amino acids long. The germline CDR1 and CDR2 sequences are KGHSH and LQKENI. Trimming cost V 4 bases and J 7 bases; bases outside gene matches: 2. The CDR3 region is CASSLGTGEQYF. DNA of the CDR3: TGTGCCAGCTCACTGGGGACAGGGGAGCAGTACTTC.

This clone was counted once. This chain joins TRBV5-6 and TRBJ1-1, with D unresolved. CDR1 and CDR2 (germline): SGHDT, YYEEEE. The V end lost 1 base, the J end lost 8 bases, and 12 bases lay between the germline ends. The CDR3 is made up of 13 amino acids. The DNA of the CDR3 is TGTGCCAGCAGCTTGTTGCGGAGCGACGAAGCTTTCTTT. This translates into CASSLLRSDEAFF.

The gene calls are TRBV4-2 and TRBJ2-7, with D hard to call. The CDR3 is 12 residues long. V was trimmed by 4 bases and J by 9 bases, leaving 13 bases between them. CDR1 is LGHNA and CDR2 is YNFKEQ in the germline V gene. The CDR3 is CASSPPPGVQYF. CDR3 nucleotides: TGTGCCAGCAGCCCCCCCCCGGGTGTGCAGTACTTC.

This rearrangement joins TRBV18 to TRBJ2-7; the match to TRBD2 covers 8 bases. The CDR3 is 13 residues long. J was trimmed by 10 bases and V by 6 bases; bases with no gene match: 11. Germline values: CDR1 KGHSH, CDR2 LQKENI. The CDR3 region is CASSREAGGNQYF. In DNA, the CDR3 is TGTGCCAGCTCGCGAGAGGCGGGGGGAAATCAGTACTTC.

The chain couples TRBV5-4 to TRBJ2-7; 14 bases are a match to TRBD2. Germline-derived CDR1 and CDR2 are SGHNT and YYREEE (reference sequence). Germline trimming cut 4 bases from V and 2 bases from J; bases unmatched to any gene: 5. CDR3 size: 16 residues. CDR3 protein: CASSPGTSGGAYEQYF. The CDR3, as DNA: TGTGCCAGCAGCCCAGGGACTAGCGGGGGTGCCTACGAGCAGTACTTC.

This clone was picked up a small number of times. The J gene is TRBJ1-1, the V gene TRBV30, with D perhaps matching TRBD1 (5 bases). Trimming shortened V by 7 bases and J by 0 bases, and 12 bases separated the two germline ends. The CDR3 loop spans 13 amino acids. From germline, CDR1 is GTSNPN and CDR2 SVGIG (reference sequence). CDR3: CASMDIMNTEAFF. CDR3 DNA: TGTGCCTCTATGGACATAATGAACACTGAAGCTTTCTTT.

This clone was counted between two and nine times. This chain connects TRBV7-9 to TRBJ2-3, with D unclear. Germline V gene sequence: CDR1 SEHNR, CDR2 FQNEAQ (reference sequence). This CDR3 has 14 amino acids. V lost 10 bases and J 0 bases, leaving 14 bases between the germline ends. The CDR3 bases are TGTGCCACCCCAGCAGGTGCTAGCACAGATACGCAGTATTTT. Its translation is CATPAGASTDTQYF.

This chain links TRBV2 with TRBJ1-1; 7 nucleotides align to TRBD1. There are 15 residues in the CDR3. The V gene end was trimmed by 4 bases and the J gene end by 6 bases; junction bases not matched to a gene: 11. The V gene's germline CDR1 is SNHLY and CDR2 FYNNEI. CDR3 coding DNA: TGTGCCAGCAGTGGGGGAGTCAGGGGGGTCTCTGAAGCTTTCTTT. Translation: CASSGGVRGVSEAFF. Full variable domain (remainder filled in from reference TRBV2 and TRBJ1-1): EPEVTQTPSHQVTQMGQEVILRCVPISNHLYFYWYRQILGQKVEFLVSFYNNEISEKSEIFDDQFSVERPDGSNFTLKIRSTKLEDSAMYFCASSGGVRGVSEAFFGQGTRLTVV.

This clone has only a few counts. The chain employs TRBV5-1 and TRBJ1-1; D is ambiguous. CDR1 and CDR2 from the germline V gene are SGHRS and YFSETQ. Trimming pared 3 bases from V and 1 base from J, leaving 10 bases between. The CDR3 totals 14 residues. The CDR3 is CASSWSGRNTEAFF. As DNA, the CDR3 is TGCGCCAGCAGCTGGAGCGGCCGGAACACTGAAGCTTTCTTT.

V usage is TRBV12-3 or TRBV12-4 and J usage is TRBJ1-1, with D hard to call. The CDR3 is made up of 13 amino acids. Trimming removed 3 bases from V and 1 base from J, with 6 bases in between. The CDR3: CASSFGPNTEAFF. CDR3 coding DNA: TGTGCCAGCAGTTTTGGCCCGAACACTGAAGCTTTCTTT.

The chain couples TRBV19 to TRBJ2-4; maybe TRBD1 (6 bases). The CDR3 runs to 16 residues. Germline V lookup: CDR1 LNHDA, CDR2 SQIVND (reference sequence). The V and J ends lost 5 bases and 0 bases respectively, with 14 bases between them. The CDR3 region has the DNA TGTGCCAGTAGTTCGAGGGGGTCGGGAGCCAAAAACATTCAGTACTTC. It specifies CASSSRGSGAKNIQYF.

This clone was seen a handful of times. This chain uses TRBV28 with TRBJ2-1, with TRBD2 matching 10 bases. CDR1 and CDR2 from the germline V gene are MDHEN and SYDVKM. The ends lost 3 bases at V and 9 bases at J; junction bases unmatched: 5. This CDR3 contains 14 residues. This chain's CDR3 is CASSLSGGAVEQFF. In DNA form, the CDR3 reads TGTGCCAGCAGTTTGAGCGGGGGGGCTGTTGAGCAGTTCTTC.

The chain joins TRBV28 to TRBJ1-4; no clear D. The length of the CDR3 is 14 residues. Trimming cost V 3 bases and J 2 bases, with 7 bases left between them. Germline values: CDR1 MDHEN, CDR2 SYDVKM. CDR3 sequence (DNA): TGTGCCAGCAGTTTCAGATGGACTAATGAAAAACTGTTTTTT. Translated, it gives CASSFRWTNEKLFF.

The CDR3 spells CASSIAQRGGDTQYF. CDR3 nucleotide sequence: TGTGCCAGTAGTATTGCCCAGCGGGGTGGAGATACGCAGTATTTT. The chain couples TRBV19 to TRBJ2-3; TRBD2 matches 7 bases. V shed 3 bases, J shed 5 bases, and the junction held 8 bases outside the gene matches. Germline V CDR1 and CDR2: LNHDA, SQIVND (reference sequence). CDR3 length: 15 amino acids.

The table lists this clone with a few counts. The V and J genes are TRBV30 and TRBJ1-3; D is unclear. V was clipped by 8 bases and J by 4 bases, with 9 bases between them. The CDR3 length is 11 residues. The germline V gene has CDR1 GTSNPN and CDR2 SVGIG (reference sequence). CDR3 DNA sequence: TGTGCCAGATCCACAGGAAACACCATATATTTT. It translates to CARSTGNTIYF.

The rearrangement links TRBV4-2 to TRBJ2-1, with D unresolved. V shed 2 bases and J shed 9 bases, with 5 bases lying between them. The CDR3 length is 11 residues. Germline assignment: CDR1 LGHNA and CDR2 YNFKEQ. CDR3 nucleotide sequence: TGTGCCAGCAGCCAACTCGGTGAGCAGTTCTTC. Residues: CASSQLGEQFF.

The CDR3 region has the DNA TGTGCCAGCAGCCCCACCGGGACTAGCGGGGGTTCTACTTACTTC. Residues: CASSPTGTSGGSTYF. V usage is TRBV11-2 and J usage is TRBJ2-5; 14 bases are shared with TRBD2. V was pared by 5 bases and J by 14 bases, with 13 bases of the junction left unmatched. Per the germline V gene, CDR1 is SGHAT and CDR2 is FQNNGV. The CDR3 has 15 residues.

The V call is TRBV9, the J call TRBJ1-6, with 7 bases matching TRBD1. The ends lost 0 bases at V and 9 bases at J; junction bases unmatched: 3. Germline values: CDR1 SGDLS, CDR2 YYNGEE. The CDR3 length is 14 residues. The CDR3 coding sequence is TGTGCCAGCAGCGTAGAAACAGGGGCTTCACCCCTCCACTTT. This encodes CASSVETGASPLHF.

This sequence joins TRBV3-1 (or the pseudogene TRBV3-2) and TRBJ2-7, with TRBD1 identical over 8 bases. This CDR3 is built from 14 residues. The V gene end was trimmed by 3 bases and the J gene end by 4 bases; junction bases not matched to a gene: 5. Looked up from germline, CDR1 is LGHDT and CDR2 is YNNKEL (reference sequence). CDR3 nucleotides: TGTGCCAGCAGCCACAGGGGGCGCATATACGAGCAGTACTTC. Its translation: CASSHRGRIYEQYF.

A remark on this clone: Other DNA sequences from this sample encode an identical CDR3 as well. The chain carries TRBV2 and TRBJ1-1; 9 nucleotides agree with TRBD1. V gave up 7 bases and J gave up 0 bases; unmatched junction bases: 3. This CDR3 has 14 residues. The germline V gene has CDR1 SNHLY and CDR2 FYNNEI. The chain's CDR3 is CASNTGGMNTEAFF. The DNA of the CDR3 is TGTGCCAGCAATACAGGGGGCATGAACACTGAAGCTTTCTTT.

The V and J genes are TRBV6-6 and TRBJ2-3, with TRBD2 identical over 7 bases. The CDR3 is 16 amino acids. Trimming at V came to 2 bases and at J to 1 base, leaving 6 bases not matched to a gene. Germline lookup yields CDR1 MNHNY and CDR2 SVGAGI (reference sequence). In nucleotides, the CDR3 is TGTGCCAGCAGTTACGTTTCTAGCGGAGGCACAGATACGCAGTATTTT. Protein product: CASSYVSSGGTDTQYF.

This chain uses TRBV7-6 with TRBJ1-3; D might be TRBD1 (6 bases). V lost 1 base to trimming and J lost 2 bases, with 9 bases between them. This CDR3 spans 15 amino acids. Germline V gene data show CDR1 as SGHVS and CDR2 as FNYEAQ. Here the CDR3 reads CASSLEGQTGNTIYF. CDR3 DNA: TGTGCCAGCAGCTTAGAGGGACAAACTGGAAACACCATATATTTT.

This rearrangement joins TRBV14 to TRBJ2-7, with 9 bases fitting TRBD1. The CDR3 spans 16 residues. V lost 0 bases, J lost 5 bases, and 8 bases stayed unmatched. Germline CDR1 is SGHDN and CDR2 is FVKESK. The CDR3 is CASSQDFGTGLHEQYF. CDR3 sequence (DNA): TGTGCCAGCAGCCAAGATTTCGGGACAGGGCTCCACGAGCAGTACTTC.

V usage is TRBV14 and J usage is TRBJ1-4, with D unclear. Germline values: CDR1 SGHDN, CDR2 FVKESK. The CDR3 runs 11 residues. V gave up 3 bases and J gave up 9 bases, with 5 bases separating them. Here the CDR3 reads CASSQSQKLFF. The CDR3 DNA sequence: TGTGCCAGCAGCCAGAGCCAAAAACTGTTTTTT.

The rearrangement links TRBV9 to TRBJ1-1; tentative D call: TRBD1 (6 bases). Germline CDR1 and CDR2: SGDLS and YYNGEE. The V end lost 3 bases, the J end lost 2 bases, and 14 bases lay between the germline ends. The CDR3 is 15 residues long. The CDR3 bases are TGTGCCAGCAGCGAGGGGTCCAGGGGTAACACTGAAGCTTTCTTT. Translation gives CASSEGSRGNTEAFF.